The 18 T cell receptor beta chains presented below share a single source sample, sequenced in a study of blood T cell repertoires in COVID-19. Some clones are missing from TCRdb's copy, which holds only in-frame ones; the method was immunoSEQ multiplex PCR. The table includes roughly 49,000 clones, approximately 95% detected once. The sequencing input was peripheral blood. The receptor source for this set is a man in his 60s with COVID-19, enrolled during active disease.

This clone was detected only a few times. This chain connects TRBV9 to TRBJ1-1; 9 nucleotides agree with TRBD1. This CDR3 region has 14 residues. Trimming at V came to 4 bases and at J to 6 bases, leaving 7 bases not matched to a gene. From germline, CDR1 is SGDLS and CDR2 YYNGEE. The CDR3 DNA follows: TGTGCCAGCAGCCCACAGGGGGCGCGGTCTGAAGCTTTCTTT. The encoded protein is CASSPQGARSEAFF.

The gene calls are TRBV2 and TRBJ1-2; tentative D call: TRBD1 (5 bases). CDR1 is SNHLY, CDR2 FYNNEI, per germline. The CDR3 sequence is 13 residues long. Trimming pared 4 bases from V and 4 bases from J, leaving 10 bases between. The CDR3 region has the DNA TGTGCCAGCAGTGGCAACACAGGCTATGGCTACACCTTC. The encoded protein is CASSGNTGYGYTF.

This chain links TRBV4-2 with TRBJ2-7; the match to TRBD1 covers 10 bases. Germline CDR1 reads LGHNA; CDR2 reads YNFKEQ. The J segment lost 4 bases and the V segment lost 6 bases, leaving 6 bases of the junction unmatched. This CDR3 region has 14 residues. DNA for the CDR3: TGTGCCAGCAGACCGGGACAGGGGTATTACGAGCAGTACTTC. Protein product: CASRPGQGYYEQYF.

This rearrangement joins TRBV19 to TRBJ1-5; a possible D gene is TRBD1 (6 bases). The germline V gene has CDR1 LNHDA and CDR2 SQIVND (reference sequence). V was shortened by 5 bases and J by 5 bases, with 13 bases between the two germline ends. This CDR3 has 14 residues. As DNA, the CDR3 is TGTGCCAGTAGTTTAAACAGGGTTGATCAGCCCCAGCATTTT. This sequence encodes CASSLNRVDQPQHF.

This rearrangement joins TRBV2 to TRBJ1-3, with 7 bases lining up with TRBD1. This CDR3 is built from 14 residues. The J segment lost 0 bases and the V segment lost 6 bases, leaving 2 bases of the junction unmatched. The germline CDR1 and CDR2 sequences are SNHLY and FYNNEI. For the CDR3, the DNA is TGTGCCAGCAGGAGACAGGGCTCTGGAAACACCATATATTTT. It encodes CASRRQGSGNTIYF.

There are a few counts of this clone. The rearrangement links TRBV7-8 to TRBJ1-5; 7 positions match TRBD1. The CDR3 length is 14 residues. The V segment lost 1 base and the J segment 7 bases; nucleotides outside the gene matches: 4. Looked up from germline, CDR1 is SGHVS and CDR2 is FQNEAQ. The CDR3 protein is CASSLGQGGQPQHF. The CDR3 coding sequence is TGTGCCAGCAGCTTAGGACAGGGAGGACAGCCCCAGCATTTT.

The chain is built from TRBV4-1 and TRBJ1-3, with TRBD1 identical over 7 bases. V lost 4 bases and J lost 0; bases outside the gene matches: 15. The CDR3 consists of 19 residues. CDR1 and CDR2 from the germline V gene are MGHRA and YSYEKL. The CDR3 is CASSLMTGPSHISGNTIYF. CDR3 coding DNA: TGCGCCAGCAGCCTGATGACAGGGCCTAGCCACATCTCTGGAAACACCATATATTTT.

This clone was seen more than once but under ten times. The rearrangement uses TRBV5-1 and TRBJ2-7; 7 bases fit TRBD2. The CDR3 spans 15 residues. The V segment lost 7 bases and the J segment 5 bases; nucleotides outside the gene matches: 15. From germline, CDR1 is SGHRS and CDR2 YFSETQ. The CDR3 DNA is TGCGCCAGCTCCGTGGGGGGGGTGAAAATCGACGAGCAGTACTTC. Amino acids: CASSVGGVKIDEQYF.

The genes are TRBV5-1 and TRBJ2-3; D possibly corresponds to TRBD2 (6 bases). The length of the CDR3 is 16 residues. Per the germline V gene, CDR1 is SGHRS and CDR2 is YFSETQ. The V end was cut by 0 bases, the J end by 2 bases, with 13 bases between. This CDR3 reads CASSLASSGVTDTQYF. DNA of the CDR3: TGCGCCAGCAGCTTGGCCTCCTCGGGGGTCACAGATACGCAGTATTTT. The full variable domain, in which reference TRBV5-1 and TRBJ2-3 provide the parts outside the CDR3, is KAGVTQTPRYLIKTRGQQVTLSCSPISGHRSVSWYQQTPGQGLQFLFEYFSETQRNKGNFPGRFSGRQFSNSRSEMNVSTLELGDSALYLCASSLASSGVTDTQYFGPGTRLTVL.

The genes are TRBV28 and TRBJ1-2; D unresolved. CDR3 length: 11 amino acids. V was pared by 10 bases and J by 7 bases, with 13 bases between. Looked up from germline, CDR1 is MDHEN and CDR2 is SYDVKM. CDR3 amino acids: CAILEGAGYTF. The CDR3 nucleotides are TGTGCCATTTTGGAGGGTGCTGGCTACACCTTC.

This chain uses TRBV6-1 with TRBJ2-5, with D possibly TRBD2 on 6 matching bases. Trimming shortened V by 1 base and J by 6 bases, and 18 bases separated the two germline ends. The CDR3 contains 16 residues. Germline-derived CDR1 and CDR2 are MNHNS and SASEGT. This CDR3 is CASSEGGGTPPQTQYF. CDR3 DNA sequence: TGTGCCAGCAGTGAAGGGGGCGGGACCCCGCCCCAGACCCAGTACTTC.

V and J are TRBV24-1 and TRBJ2-1, with a possible D match to TRBD1 (5 bases). This CDR3 is 13 amino acids long. V lost 8 bases and J 1 base, leaving 8 bases between the germline ends. Looked up from germline, CDR1 is KGHDR and CDR2 is SFDVKD. The CDR3, as DNA: TGTGCCACCATGGCAGGGTCCTACAATGAGCAGTTCTTC. Protein: CATMAGSYNEQFF.

The chain has TRBV6-1 and TRBJ2-1; TRBD2 is a possible D gene (5 bases). Deletions cut 1 base from V and 4 bases from J, with 20 bases between. This CDR3 region has 18 residues. Looked up from germline, CDR1 is MNHNS and CDR2 is SASEGT. The CDR3 is CASSEVRMWEIGYNEQFF. CDR3 in DNA: TGTGCCAGCAGTGAAGTTAGGATGTGGGAGATTGGGTACAATGAGCAGTTCTTC.

CDR3 loop: CASSPRDREEGGYTF. The CDR3 DNA follows: TGTGCCAGCAGTCCCCGGGACAGGGAGGAAGGCGGCTACACCTTC. V is TRBV28 and J is TRBJ1-2; 9 bases agree with TRBD1. The CDR3 consists of 15 residues. Germline V gene lookup returns CDR1 MDHEN and CDR2 SYDVKM. V shed 5 bases, J shed 8 bases, and the junction held 12 bases outside the gene matches.

The chain joins TRBV5-1 to TRBJ2-7, with TRBD1 matching over 8 bases. Unmatched junction bases numbered 9, after V lost 4 bases and J lost 0 bases. The germline V gene has CDR1 SGHRS and CDR2 YFSETQ. The CDR3 contains 16 residues. CDR3 in DNA: TGCGCCAGCAGCCCTCCGACAGGGGTTCTCTCCTACGAGCAGTACTTC. Encoded protein: CASSPPTGVLSYEQYF.

The chain links TRBV19 to TRBJ1-1, with a tentative D call TRBD1 (5 bases). Germline-derived CDR1 and CDR2 are LNHDA and SQIVND (reference sequence). The CDR3 extends over 14 amino acids. V lost 3 bases, J lost 1 base, and 9 bases lay in between. The DNA of the CDR3 is TGTGCCAGTAGTATGAGGCAGGGGAACACTGAAGCTTTCTTT. Protein product: CASSMRQGNTEAFF.

Only one count was recorded for this clone. The gene calls are TRBV5-5 and TRBJ2-3; 9 bases are a match to TRBD2. Germline loops: CDR1 SGHKS, CDR2 YYEKEE (reference sequence). With V trimmed by 4 bases and J by 4 bases, 7 bases remained unmatched. This CDR3 is built from 15 residues. CDR3 DNA: TGTGCCAGCAGCAAGGCGGGAGGGGAGGCAGATACGCAGTATTTT. Amino acid sequence: CASSKAGGEADTQYF.

The V call is TRBV7-9, the J call TRBJ2-5, with a weak D call TRBD1 (6 bases). V was pared by 2 bases and J by 3 bases, with 10 bases between. Germline CDR1 reads SEHNR; CDR2 reads FQNEAQ (reference sequence). The CDR3 spans 14 residues. CDR3 in DNA: TGTGCCAGCAGCTTATCTGGGGGCAAAGAGACCCAGTACTTC. The encoded protein is CASSLSGGKETQYF.